This T cell receptor (beta chain) is from a study of T cell responses to AZD1222 COVID-19 vaccine. Overall study: Second-dose schedules of about 4 or about 12 weeks were combined. General observations from the study: CD4 TCRs covered the whole spike, strongest at regions 160-218 and 743-854. Donors, mostly white British, included more females; clonal diversity was possibly underestimated. Seropositive status at baseline applied to only a handful of AZD1222 recipients.

Here immunoSEQ multiplex PCR was the method, and the copy in TCRdb shows in-frame clones only, minus some. The sample consists of about 150,000 clones, 92% of them appearing once. The CDR3 is 14 residues long. Germline V gives CDR1 LNHDA, CDR2 SQIVND (reference sequence). With V trimmed by 7 bases and J by 6 bases, 10 bases remained unmatched. Notes on this clone: The antigen remains undetermined.

This receptor was identified in an adult in good health. The starting material was peripheral blood, obtained on day 0 of AZD1222 vaccination. The chain uses TRBV19 and TRBJ1-1, with 8 bases matching TRBD1. CDR3 nucleotides: TGTGCCAGTACCCTCGACAGGGGAAGGGCTGAAGCTTTCTTT. Protein: CASTLDRGRAEAFF.